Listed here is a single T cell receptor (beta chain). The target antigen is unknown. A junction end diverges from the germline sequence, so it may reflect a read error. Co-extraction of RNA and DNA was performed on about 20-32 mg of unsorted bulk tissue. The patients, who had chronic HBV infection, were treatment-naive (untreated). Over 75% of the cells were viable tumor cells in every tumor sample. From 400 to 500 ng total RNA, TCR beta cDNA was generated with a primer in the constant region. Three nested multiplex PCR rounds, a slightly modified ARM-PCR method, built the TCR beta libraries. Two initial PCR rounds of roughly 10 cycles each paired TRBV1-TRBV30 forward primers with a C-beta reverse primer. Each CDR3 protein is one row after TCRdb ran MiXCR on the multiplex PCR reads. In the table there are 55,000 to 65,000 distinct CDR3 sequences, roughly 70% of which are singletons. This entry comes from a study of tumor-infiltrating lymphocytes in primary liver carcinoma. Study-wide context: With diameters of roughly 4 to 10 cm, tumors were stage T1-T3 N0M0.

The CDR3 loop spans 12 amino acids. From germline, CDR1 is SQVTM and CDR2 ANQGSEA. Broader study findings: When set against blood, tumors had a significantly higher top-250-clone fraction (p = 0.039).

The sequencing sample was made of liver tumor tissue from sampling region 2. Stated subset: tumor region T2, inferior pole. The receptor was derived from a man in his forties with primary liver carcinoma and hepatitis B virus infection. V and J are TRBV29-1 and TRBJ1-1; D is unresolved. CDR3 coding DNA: TGCAGCGTTGAAGATTCAGGCACTGAAACTTTCTTT. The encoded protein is CSVEDSGTETFF.